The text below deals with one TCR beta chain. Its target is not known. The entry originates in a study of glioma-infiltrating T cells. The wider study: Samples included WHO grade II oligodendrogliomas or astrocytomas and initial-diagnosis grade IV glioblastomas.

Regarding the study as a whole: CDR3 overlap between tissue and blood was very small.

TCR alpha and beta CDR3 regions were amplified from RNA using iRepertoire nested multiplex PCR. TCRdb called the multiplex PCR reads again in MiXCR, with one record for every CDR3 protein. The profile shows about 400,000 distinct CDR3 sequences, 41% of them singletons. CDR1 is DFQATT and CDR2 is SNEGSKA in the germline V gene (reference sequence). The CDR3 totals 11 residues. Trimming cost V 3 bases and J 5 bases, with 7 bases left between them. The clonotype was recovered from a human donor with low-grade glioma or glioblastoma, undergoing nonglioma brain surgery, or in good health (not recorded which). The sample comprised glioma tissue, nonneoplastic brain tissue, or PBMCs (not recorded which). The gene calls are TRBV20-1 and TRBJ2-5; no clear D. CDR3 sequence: CSASIWETQYF. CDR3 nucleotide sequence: TGCAGTGCTAGTATATGGGAGACCCAGTACTTC.